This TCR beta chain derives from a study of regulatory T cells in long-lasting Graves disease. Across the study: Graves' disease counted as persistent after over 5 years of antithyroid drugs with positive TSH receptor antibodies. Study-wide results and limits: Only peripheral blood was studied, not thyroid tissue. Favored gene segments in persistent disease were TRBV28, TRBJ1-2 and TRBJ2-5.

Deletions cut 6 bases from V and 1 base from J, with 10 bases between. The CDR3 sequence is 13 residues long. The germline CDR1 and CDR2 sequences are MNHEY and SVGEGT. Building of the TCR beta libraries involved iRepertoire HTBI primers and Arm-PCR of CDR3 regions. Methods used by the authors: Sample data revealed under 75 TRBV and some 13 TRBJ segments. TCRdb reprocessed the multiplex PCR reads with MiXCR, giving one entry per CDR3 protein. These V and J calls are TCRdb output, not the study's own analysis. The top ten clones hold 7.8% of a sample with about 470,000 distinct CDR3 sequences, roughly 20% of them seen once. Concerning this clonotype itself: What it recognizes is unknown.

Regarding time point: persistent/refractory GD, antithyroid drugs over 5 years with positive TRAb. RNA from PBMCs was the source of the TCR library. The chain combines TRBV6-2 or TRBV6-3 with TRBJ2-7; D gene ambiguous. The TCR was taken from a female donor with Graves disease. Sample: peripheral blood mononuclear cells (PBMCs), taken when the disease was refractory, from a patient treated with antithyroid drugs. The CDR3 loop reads CASSEDGSYEQYF. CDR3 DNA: TGTGCCAGCAGCGAAGACGGATCCTACGAGCAGTACTTC.